This T cell receptor beta chain was obtained from a study of blood T cell repertoires in COVID-19. In the original processing: By means of reference gene primer amplification, nucleated cell counts were estimated. Clones were read by immunoSEQ multiplex PCR, and TCRdb kept only the in-frame ones, dropping some. That table is the source of V, J and clone size, and D and trimming were worked out from the DNA. The sample includes more than 150,000 clones, 80% to 90% of them seen just once. Germline V gives CDR1 LGHDT, CDR2 YNNKEL (reference sequence). V dropped 1 base and J dropped 0; count of bases not matched to a gene: 10. The CDR3 extends over 18 amino acids.

The sequenced sample was peripheral blood. The chain carries TRBV3-1 (or the pseudogene TRBV3-2) and TRBJ2-3; 7 bases align to TRBD1. The clonotype was recovered from a woman over 75 with COVID-19, enrolled during active disease. Here the CDR3 DNA reads TGTGCCAGCAGCCAAGGAAGCCACAGGGGACCAAGCACAGATACGCAGTATTTT. Residues: CASSQGSHRGPSTDTQYF.